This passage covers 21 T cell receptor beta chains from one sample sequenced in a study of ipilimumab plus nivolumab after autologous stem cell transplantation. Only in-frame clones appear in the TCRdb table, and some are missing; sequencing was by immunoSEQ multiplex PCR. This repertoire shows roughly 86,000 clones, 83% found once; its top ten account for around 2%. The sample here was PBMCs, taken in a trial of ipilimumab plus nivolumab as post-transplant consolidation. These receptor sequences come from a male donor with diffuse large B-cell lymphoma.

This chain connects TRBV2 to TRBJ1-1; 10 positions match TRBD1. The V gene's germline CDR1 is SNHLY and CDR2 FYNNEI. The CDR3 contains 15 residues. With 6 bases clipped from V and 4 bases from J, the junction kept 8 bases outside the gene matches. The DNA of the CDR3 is TGTGCCAGCAGACCGGGACAGGGGTACGGCACTGAAGCTTTCTTT. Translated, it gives CASRPGQGYGTEAFF.

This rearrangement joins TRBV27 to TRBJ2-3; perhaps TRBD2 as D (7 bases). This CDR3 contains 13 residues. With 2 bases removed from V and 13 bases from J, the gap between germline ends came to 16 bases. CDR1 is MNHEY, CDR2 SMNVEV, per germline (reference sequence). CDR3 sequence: CASSLRWGGVEYF. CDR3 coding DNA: TGTGCCAGCAGTTTACGGTGGGGGGGCGTTGAGTATTTT.

The CDR3, as DNA: TGTGCTAGTGGTTTGTACTCCCCGGGCAATCAGCCCCAGCATTTT. The encoded protein is CASGLYSPGNQPQHF. V gene TRBV12-5 combines with J gene TRBJ1-5; D gene unclear. The length of the CDR3 is 15 residues. The V gene lost 2 bases and the J gene lost 2 bases, with 10 bases spanning the gap. CDR1 LGHNT and CDR2 FRNRAP come from the germline V gene.

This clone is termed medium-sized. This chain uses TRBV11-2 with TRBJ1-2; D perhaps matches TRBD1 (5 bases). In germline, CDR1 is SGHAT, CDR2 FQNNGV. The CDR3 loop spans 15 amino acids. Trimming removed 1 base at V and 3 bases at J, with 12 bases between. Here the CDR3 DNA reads TGTGCCAGCAGCTTAGTCCGGGGGTGGTACTATGGCTACACCTTC. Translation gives CASSLVRGWYYGYTF.

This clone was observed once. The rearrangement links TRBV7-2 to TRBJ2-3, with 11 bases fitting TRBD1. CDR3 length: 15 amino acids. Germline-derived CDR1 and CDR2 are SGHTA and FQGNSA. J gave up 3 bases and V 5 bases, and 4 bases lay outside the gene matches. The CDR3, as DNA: TGTGCCAGCAGCCCGGACAGGGGGCGTACAGATACGCAGTATTTT. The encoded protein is CASSPDRGRTDTQYF.

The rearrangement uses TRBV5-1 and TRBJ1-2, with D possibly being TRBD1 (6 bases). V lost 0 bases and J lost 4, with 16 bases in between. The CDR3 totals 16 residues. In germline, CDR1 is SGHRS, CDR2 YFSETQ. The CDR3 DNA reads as TGCGCCAGCAGCTTGGGAGGGGCAGGGGACCTCTATGGCTACACCTTC. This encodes CASSLGGAGDLYGYTF. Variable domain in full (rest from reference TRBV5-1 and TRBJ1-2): KAGVTQTPRYLIKTRGQQVTLSCSPISGHRSVSWYQQTPGQGLQFLFEYFSETQRNKGNFPGRFSGRQFSNSRSEMNVSTLELGDSALYLCASSLGGAGDLYGYTFGSGTRLTVV.

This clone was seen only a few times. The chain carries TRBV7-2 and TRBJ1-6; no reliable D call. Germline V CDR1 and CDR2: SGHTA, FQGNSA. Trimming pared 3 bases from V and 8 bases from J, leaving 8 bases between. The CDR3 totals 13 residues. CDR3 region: CASSFGPDSPLHF. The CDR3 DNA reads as TGTGCCAGCAGCTTCGGACCTGATTCACCCCTCCACTTT.

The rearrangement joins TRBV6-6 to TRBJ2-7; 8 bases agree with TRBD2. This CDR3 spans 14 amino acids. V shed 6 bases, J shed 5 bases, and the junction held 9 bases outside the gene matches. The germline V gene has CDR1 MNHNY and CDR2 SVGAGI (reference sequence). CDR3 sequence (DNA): TGTGCCAGCAGCCGGGGACTAGATTCCCACGAGCAGTACTTC. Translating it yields CASSRGLDSHEQYF.

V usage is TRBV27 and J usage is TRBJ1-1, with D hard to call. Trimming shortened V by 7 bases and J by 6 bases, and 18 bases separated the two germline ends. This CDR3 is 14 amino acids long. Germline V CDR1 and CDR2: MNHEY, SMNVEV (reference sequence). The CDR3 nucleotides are TGTGCCAGCACCTCCCTCCGGGCCTCTTCTGAAGCTTTCTTT. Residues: CASTSLRASSEAFF.

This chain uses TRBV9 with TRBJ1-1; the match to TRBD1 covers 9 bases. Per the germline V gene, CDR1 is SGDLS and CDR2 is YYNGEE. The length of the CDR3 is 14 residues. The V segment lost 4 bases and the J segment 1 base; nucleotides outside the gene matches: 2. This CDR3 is CASSRTGANTEAFF. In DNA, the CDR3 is TGTGCCAGCAGCCGGACAGGGGCGAACACTGAAGCTTTCTTT.

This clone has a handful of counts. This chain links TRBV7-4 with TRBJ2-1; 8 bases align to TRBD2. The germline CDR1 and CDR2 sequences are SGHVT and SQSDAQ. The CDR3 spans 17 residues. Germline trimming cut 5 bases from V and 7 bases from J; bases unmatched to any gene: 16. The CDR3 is CASSHLNGLARVNEQFF. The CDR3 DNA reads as TGTGCCAGCAGCCATCTTAACGGACTAGCTCGTGTGAATGAGCAGTTCTTC.

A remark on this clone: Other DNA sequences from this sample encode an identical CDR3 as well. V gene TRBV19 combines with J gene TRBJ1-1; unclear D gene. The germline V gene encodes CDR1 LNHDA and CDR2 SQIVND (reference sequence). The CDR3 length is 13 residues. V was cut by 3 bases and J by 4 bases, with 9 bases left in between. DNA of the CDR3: TGTGCCAGTAGTATGCGTGGAGCCACTGAAGCTTTCTTT. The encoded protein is CASSMRGATEAFF. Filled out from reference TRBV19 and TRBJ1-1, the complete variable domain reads DGGITQSPKYLFRKEGQNVTLSCEQNLNHDAMYWYRQDPGQGLRLIYYSQIVNDFQKGDIAEGYSVSREKKESFPLTVTSAQKNPTAFYLCASSMRGATEAFFGQGTRLTVV.

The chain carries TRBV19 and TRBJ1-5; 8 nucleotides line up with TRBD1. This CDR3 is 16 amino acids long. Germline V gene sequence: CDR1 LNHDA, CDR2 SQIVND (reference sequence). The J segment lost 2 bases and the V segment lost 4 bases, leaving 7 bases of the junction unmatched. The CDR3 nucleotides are TGTGCCAGTAGTACCTACGGACAGGGCGGCAATCAGCCCCAGCATTTT. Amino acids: CASSTYGQGGNQPQHF.

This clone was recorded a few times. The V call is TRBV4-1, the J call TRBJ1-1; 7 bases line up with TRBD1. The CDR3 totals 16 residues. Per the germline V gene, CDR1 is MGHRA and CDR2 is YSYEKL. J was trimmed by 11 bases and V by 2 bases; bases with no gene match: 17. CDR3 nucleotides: TGCGCCAGCAGCCAAAGTACTGTGAGGGGGCCATCCGAGGCTTTCTTT. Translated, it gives CASSQSTVRGPSEAFF.

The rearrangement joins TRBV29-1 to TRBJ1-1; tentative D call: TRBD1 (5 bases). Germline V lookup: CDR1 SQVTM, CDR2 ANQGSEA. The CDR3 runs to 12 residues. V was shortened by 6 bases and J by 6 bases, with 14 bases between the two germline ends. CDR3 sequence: CSVGSGGAEAFF. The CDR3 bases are TGCAGCGTGGGCAGTGGGGGGGCTGAAGCTTTCTTT.

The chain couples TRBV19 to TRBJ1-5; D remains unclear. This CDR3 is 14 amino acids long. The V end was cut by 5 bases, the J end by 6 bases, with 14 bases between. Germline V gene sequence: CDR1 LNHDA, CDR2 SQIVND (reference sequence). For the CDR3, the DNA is TGTGCCAGTAGTGTCCTCCCTGGGCGTCAGCCCCAGCATTTT. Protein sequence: CASSVLPGRQPQHF.

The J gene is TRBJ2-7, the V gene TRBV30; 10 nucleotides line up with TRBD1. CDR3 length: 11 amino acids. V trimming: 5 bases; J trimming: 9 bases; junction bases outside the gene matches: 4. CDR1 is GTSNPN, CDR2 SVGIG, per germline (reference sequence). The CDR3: CAWDRGLGQYF. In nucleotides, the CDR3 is TGTGCCTGGGACAGGGGGCTTGGGCAGTACTTC. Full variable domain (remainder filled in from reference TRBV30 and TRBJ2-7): SQTIHQWPATLVQPVGSPLSLECTVEGTSNPNLYWYRQAAGRGLQLLFYSVGIGQISSEVPQNLSASRPQDRQFILSSKKLLLSDSGFYLCAWDRGLGQYFGPGTRLTVT.

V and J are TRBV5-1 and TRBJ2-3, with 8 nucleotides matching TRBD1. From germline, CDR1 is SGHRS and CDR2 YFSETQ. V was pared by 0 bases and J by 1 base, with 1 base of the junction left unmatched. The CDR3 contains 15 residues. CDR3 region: CASSLAGQGTDTQYF. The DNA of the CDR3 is TGCGCCAGCAGCTTGGCGGGACAGGGCACAGATACGCAGTATTTT.

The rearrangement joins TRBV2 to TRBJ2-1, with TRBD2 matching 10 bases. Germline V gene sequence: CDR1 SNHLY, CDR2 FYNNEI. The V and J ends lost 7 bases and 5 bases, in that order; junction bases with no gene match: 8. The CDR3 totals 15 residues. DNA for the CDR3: TGTGCCAGCACCCTCGGACTAGCGGCTCACAATGAGCAGTTCTTC. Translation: CASTLGLAAHNEQFF.

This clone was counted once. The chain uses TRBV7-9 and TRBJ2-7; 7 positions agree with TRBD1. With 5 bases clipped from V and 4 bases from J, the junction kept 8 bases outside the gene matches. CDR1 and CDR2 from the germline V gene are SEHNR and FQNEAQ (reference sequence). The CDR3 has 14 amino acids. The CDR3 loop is CASSIEDRRYEQYF. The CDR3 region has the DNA TGTGCCAGCAGCATTGAGGACAGGCGGTACGAGCAGTACTTC. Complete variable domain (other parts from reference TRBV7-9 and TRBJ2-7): DTGVSQNPRHKITKRGQNVTFRCDPISEHNRLYWYRQTLGQGPEFLTYFQNEAQLEKSRLLSDRFSAERPKGSFSTLEIQRTEQGDSAMYLCASSIEDRRYEQYFGPGTRLTVT.

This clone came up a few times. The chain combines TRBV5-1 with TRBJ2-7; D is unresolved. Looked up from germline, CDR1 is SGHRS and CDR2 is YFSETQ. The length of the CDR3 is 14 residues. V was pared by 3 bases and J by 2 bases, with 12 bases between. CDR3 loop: CASSYNTETYEQYF. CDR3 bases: TGCGCCAGCAGCTATAACACGGAGACCTACGAGCAGTACTTC.